These 5 T cell receptor beta chains were sequenced from one sample in a study of cytomegalovirus exposure and HLA in healthy donors. Primers included in the PCR were 60 Vbeta and 13 Jbeta primers. TCRdb's table, derived via immunoSEQ multiplex PCR, lists solely in-frame clones and lacks some. The sample shows about 91,000 clones, around nine tenths of them seen only once. Sequencing input: PBMCs. The receptors were gathered from a man aged 25-45 years in good health and CMV-seropositive.

The V and J genes are TRBV5-4 and TRBJ2-7; D possibly corresponds to TRBD2 (5 bases). The CDR3 sequence is 15 residues long. V dropped 4 bases and J dropped 3 bases, with 17 bases sitting between them. Germline-derived CDR1 and CDR2 are SGHNT and YYREEE (reference sequence). The CDR3, as DNA: TGTGCCAGCAGCACGACTATAGCGCGAAGCTACGAGCAGTACTTC. Translation: CASSTTIARSYEQYF.

The J gene is TRBJ1-1, the V gene TRBV7-9, with a tentative D call TRBD1 (5 bases). Per the germline V gene, CDR1 is SEHNR and CDR2 is FQNEAQ (reference sequence). This CDR3 region has 14 residues. The V end was cut by 6 bases, the J end by 7 bases, with 18 bases between. The CDR3 loop reads CASSFPGLQGEAFF. The CDR3 region has the DNA TGTGCCAGCAGTTTTCCGGGCCTCCAGGGTGAAGCTTTCTTT. Combining the CDR3 with reference TRBV7-9 and TRBJ1-1 gives the whole variable domain DTGVSQNPRHKITKRGQNVTFRCDPISEHNRLYWYRQTLGQGPEFLTYFQNEAQLEKSRLLSDRFSAERPKGSFSTLEIQRTEQGDSAMYLCASSFPGLQGEAFFGQGTRLTVV.

The chain is built from TRBV11-2 and TRBJ2-3; D not certain. V lost 2 bases and J lost 6, with 15 bases in between. CDR1 and CDR2 (germline): SGHAT, FQNNGV. This CDR3 spans 15 amino acids. CDR3 in amino acids: CASSLRSKARDTQYF. In DNA form, the CDR3 reads TGTGCCAGCAGCTTAAGGAGCAAAGCACGCGATACGCAGTATTTT.

The V gene is TRBV5-4, the J gene TRBJ1-1; weak D call: TRBD1 (6 bases). The CDR3 length is 15 residues. CDR1 and CDR2 from the germline V gene are SGHNT and YYREEE (reference sequence). The germline V and J ends were trimmed by 0 bases and 4 bases, with 13 bases remaining between them. The CDR3 loop is CASSLERGWSTEAFF. The CDR3, as DNA: TGTGCCAGCAGCTTGGAAAGGGGGTGGAGCACTGAAGCTTTCTTT.

The rearrangement uses TRBV30 and TRBJ2-1; D perhaps matches TRBD1 (6 bases). The length of the CDR3 is 16 residues. The V and J ends lost 0 bases and 3 bases respectively, with 15 bases between them. CDR1 and CDR2 (germline): GTSNPN, SVGIG (reference sequence). The CDR3 DNA follows: TGTGCCTGGAGTGTACAGGGCCCGCAGTACTACAATGAGCAGTTCTTC. It yields the protein CAWSVQGPQYYNEQFF.